The rows below give T cell receptor beta chains drawn from one sample of a study of T cell repertoires in cytomegalovirus infection. TCRdb independently ran MiXCR on the reads; one entry per CDR3 protein. Of approximately 500,000 distinct CDR3 sequences in the sample, approximately 10% were seen once. The specimen sequenced was PBMCs. The receptor source for this set is a human donor in good health (CMV status not recorded). Some clones in this sample may be carry-over from other donors' samples. Each CDR3 is given with its conserved first and last residue. The order of the fields is clone size, J gene, V gene, D gene, CDR3 DNA, CDR3 protein. The D gene is left open where the match is weak. Expanded clones are given a class, and other clones once, few, many or no size at all.

. | TRBJ2-1 | TRBV7-6 | . | TGTGCCAGCAGCTTAGGGGTTCCGCCTGTCAATGAGCAGTTCTTC | CASSLGVPPVNEQFF
. | TRBJ1-1 | TRBV20-1 | . | TGCAGTGCTAGAGGTGGCCAGACGGACACTGAAGCTTTCTTT | CSARGGQTDTEAFF
few | TRBJ1-5 | TRBV2 | . | TGTGCCAGCAGTAAGAGGGTCGGGAGCAATCAGCCCCAGCATTTT | CASSKRVGSNQPQHF
many | TRBJ2-7 | TRBV10-2 | TRBD1 | TGCGCCAGCAACCGGGACAGGCGCTACGAGCAGTACTTC | CASNRDRRYEQYF
many | TRBJ2-5 | TRBV5-1 | TRBD2 | TGCGCCAGCAGCCGACCGGCGGGGAGAGCGGGAGTGGAGACCCAGTACTTC | CASSRPAGRAGVETQYF
few | TRBJ2-7 | TRBV14 | . | TGTGCCAGCAGCCAACGCTTAGGAGGAACGACAGTCACCTACGAGCAGTACTTC | CASSQRLGGTTVTYEQYF
many | TRBJ2-5 | TRBV7-8 | TRBD2 | TGTGCCAGCAGCTTGTTTGGTGCGGGGGACGGGACCCAGTACTTC | CASSLFGAGDGTQYF
. | TRBJ1-3 | TRBV20-1 | . | TGCAGTGCTAGAGATCGCACCATCTCTGGAAACACCATATATTTT | CSARDRTISGNTIYF
few | TRBJ2-2 | TRBV10-2 | TRBD1 | TGCGCCAGCAGTTCACCGGGACAGGGGTCCCCCGGGGAGCTGTTTTTT | CASSSPGQGSPGELFF
many | TRBJ2-3 | TRBV11-1 | TRBD2 | TGTGCCAGCAGCTCTCTCTCGGGACTAAGCACAGATACGCAGTATTTT | CASSSLSGLSTDTQYF
. | TRBJ2-7 | TRBV6-4 | TRBD2 | TGTGCCAGCACCTTGACTAGCGGGTTCTCCTACGAGCAGTACTTC | CASTLTSGFSYEQYF
many | TRBJ1-2 | TRBV6-5 | TRBD1 | TGTGCCAGCAGCTTCAGAGGACAGGCCTATGGCTACACCTTC | CASSFRGQAYGYTF
many | TRBJ2-6 | TRBV12-3/TRBV12-4 | . | TGTGCCAGCACCAAATGGGGGTCTGGGGCCAACGTCCTGACTTTC | CASTKWGSGANVLTF
. | TRBJ2-2 | TRBV19 | TRBD2 | TGTGCCAGTAGTCCCGGGACTAGCGATTTGAACACCGGGGAGCTGTTTTTT | CASSPGTSDLNTGELFF
many | TRBJ2-2 | TRBV5-6 | . | TGTGCCAGCAGCTGGGGGACGGGCGGGGAGCTGTTTTTT | CASSWGTGGELFF
many | TRBJ1-1 | TRBV6-1 | . | TGTGCCAGCAGGACACTTAGGGGCACTGAAGCTTTCTTT | CASRTLRGTEAFF
few | TRBJ2-7 | TRBV20-1 | . | TGCAGTGCGAGGGCCGGCGGGGGCCCCCCCTACGAGCAGTACTTC | CSARAGGGPPYEQYF
few | TRBJ1-1 | TRBV29-1 | . | TGCAGCGCCCTTCAAACTGAAGCTTTCTTT | CSALQTEAFF
few | TRBJ2-4 | TRBV19 | . | TGTGCCAGTAGTAGCCCGGGGGACATTCAGTACTTC | CASSSPGDIQYF
many | TRBJ2-7 | TRBV27 | TRBD2 | TGTGCCAGCAGCCCCCCCCGTTTGGGACTAGCGTACGAGCAGTACTTC | CASSPPRLGLAYEQYF
. | TRBJ2-1 | TRBV29-1 | . | TGCAGCGTTGAAGATCTTGAGCCCTTGGATGAGCAGTTCTTC | CSVEDLEPLDEQFF
. | TRBJ2-4 | TRBV18 | TRBD1 | TGTGCCAGCTCACCACAGGGGGCAACCAAAAACATTCAGTACTTC | CASSPQGATKNIQYF
many | TRBJ1-5 | TRBV11-2 | . | TGTGCCAGCTCCCCGGGACCTGGCTTTTATCAGCCCCAGCATTTT | CASSPGPGFYQPQHF
. | TRBJ1-1 | TRBV30 | . | TGTGCCCAATCTAGTACGGGGCTGGACACTGAAGCTTTCTTT | CAQSSTGLDTEAFF
many | TRBJ1-2 | TRBV12-3/TRBV12-4 | . | TGTGCCAGCAGTTGGAGTCCGGCAGGAACCTACGGCTACACCTTC | CASSWSPAGTYGYTF
many | TRBJ2-3 | TRBV7-3 | . | TGTGCCAGCAGCTTAGATTCCTGGCTAACGAAAGATACGCAGTATTTT | CASSLDSWLTKDTQYF
many | TRBJ1-1 | TRBV19 | TRBD1 | TGTGCCAGTAACTGGGGGACAGTGAACACTGAAGCTTTCTTT | CASNWGTVNTEAFF
many | TRBJ1-1 | TRBV4-1 | TRBD1 | TGCGCCAGCAGCCAAGAGACGTGGGCAGGGGGCACTGAAGCTTTCTTT | CASSQETWAGGTEAFF
many | TRBJ2-7 | TRBV7-9 | TRBD2 | TGTGCCAGCAGCTTTGTGGGAGGGCCTAAAGAGCAGTACTTC | CASSFVGGPKEQYF
few | TRBJ1-1 | TRBV5-6 | . | TGTGCCAGCAGCTCGAAAGACTGGTGGAACACTGAAGCTTTCTTT | CASSSKDWWNTEAFF
many | TRBJ1-2 | TRBV10-3 | . | TGTGCCATCAGTGTGGGTGCGGAGAACTATGGCTACACCTTC | CAISVGAENYGYTF
many | TRBJ1-1 | TRBV19 | . | TGTGCCAGTAGTATAGGAGGCAGGATGAACACTGAAGCTTTCTTT | CASSIGGRMNTEAFF
many | TRBJ2-6 | TRBV24-1 | . | TGTGCCACCAGCCCAAAGATGCGCTCTGGGGCCAACGTCCTGACTTTC | CATSPKMRSGANVLTF
many | TRBJ2-3 | TRBV7-2 | TRBD2 | TGTGCCAGCAGCCAGCCGGGACTAGCGATAACAGATACGCAGTATTTT | CASSQPGLAITDTQYF
many | TRBJ2-5 | TRBV25-1 | . | TGTGCCAGCAGTGTGGTAATAGGAGAGACCCAGTACTTC | CASSVVIGETQYF
many | TRBJ2-7 | TRBV4-1 | . | TGCGCCAGCAGCCCCCCCGGAGACAGCTCCTACGAGCAGTACTTC | CASSPPGDSSYEQYF
many | TRBJ2-3 | TRBV4-1 | TRBD2 | TGCGCCAGCAGCCAGTCCGGGACTAGCGGGGGGGATGTCACAGATACGCAGTATTTT | CASSQSGTSGGDVTDTQYF
few | TRBJ1-2 | TRBV20-1 | TRBD1 | TGCAGTGCTAGGCGGACAGGGCATAACTATGGCTACACCTTC | CSARRTGHNYGYTF
few | TRBJ1-6 | TRBV2 | . | TGTGCCAGCGCCAGGGAGAGCTCCTATAATTCACCCCTCCACTTT | CASARESSYNSPLHF
many | TRBJ1-2 | TRBV27 | . | TGTGCCAGCAGTTATGACCTACGTGCGAACTATGGCTACACCTTC | CASSYDLRANYGYTF
many | TRBJ2-6 | TRBV7-9 | . | TGTGCCAGCAGCTTACAGGGCCTTACCTCTGGGGCCAACGTCCTGACTTTC | CASSLQGLTSGANVLTF
many | TRBJ1-4 | TRBV20-1 | TRBD1 | TGCAGTGCTAGATGGACAGGGATTAAAAAACTGTTTTTT | CSARWTGIKKLFF
many | TRBJ2-5 | TRBV10-3 | TRBD1 | TGTGCCATCAGACAGGACAGGGACCAAGAGACCCAGTACTTC | CAIRQDRDQETQYF
many | TRBJ2-6 | TRBV5-1 | . | TGCGCCAGCAGCTTGACTGGGGTCGGCTCTGGGGCCAACGTCCTGACTTTC | CASSLTGVGSGANVLTF
. | TRBJ2-7 | TRBV29-1 | TRBD2 | TGCAGCGTTGCCGGGACTAGCGACAAACAGGACTTC | CSVAGTSDKQDF
many | TRBJ1-5 | TRBV9 | . | TGTGCCAGCAGCGCGGGGACTGCGAATCAGCCCCAGCATTTT | CASSAGTANQPQHF
few | TRBJ2-1 | TRBV20-1 | . | TGCAGTGCTAGAGATCGACCTAGCTCCTACAATGAGCAGTTCTTC | CSARDRPSSYNEQFF
. | TRBJ2-1 | TRBV24-1 | . | TGTGCCACCAGTGACCATTTGAGGGGCAATGAGCAGTTCTTC | CATSDHLRGNEQFF
many | TRBJ2-3 | TRBV11-2 | TRBD2 | TGTGCCAGCAGCTGGGACTACCAAGATACGCAGTATTTT | CASSWDYQDTQYF
. | TRBJ2-1 | TRBV5-1 | . | TGCGCCAGCAGGTTCTCTGGGTCAGGGTACAATGAGCAGTTCTTC | CASRFSGSGYNEQFF
many | TRBJ2-2 | TRBV7-3 | . | TGTGCCAGCAGCTTACAGAGTTACACCGGGGAGCTGTTTTTT | CASSLQSYTGELFF
many | TRBJ2-1 | TRBV28 | TRBD2 | TGTGCCAGCAGGGAAATAGCGGGACGGGGGTCCTACAATGAGCAGTTCTTC | CASREIAGRGSYNEQFF
many | TRBJ2-1 | TRBV19 | . | TGTGCCAGTAGTACCGGGACGCCGAATGAGCAGTTCTTC | CASSTGTPNEQFF